This T cell receptor beta chain was retrieved from a study of response to subunit inactivated influenza vaccine. In germline, CDR1 is SGHKS, CDR2 YYEKEE (reference sequence). This CDR3 is built from 14 residues. Trimming cost V 2 bases and J 1 base, with 9 bases left between them. TCRdb processed the RT-PCR reads anew with MiXCR; each CDR3 protein has one entry. The sample has just under 550,000 distinct CDR3 sequences, roughly 23% seen once. This clonotype was detected many times. The sample was also reused in another study, on T cells expressing NK-cell markers. That study adds: UMI-tagged 5'RACE template switching yielded the TCR beta cDNA. Obtained from sorted CD3+CD56+NKG2C+, CD3+CD56+NKG2C- and CD3+CD56-NKG2C+ T cells were the TCR beta repertoires. Seropositivity for HCMV was found in most of the eight sequenced donors, with one seronegative. Each of several donors carried dominant NKG2C+ clonotypes accounting for about 1.0-7.0% of CD8+ T cells. The CD3+CD56-NKG2C+ fraction of several donors was likewise dominated by these clonotypes.

The chain recombines TRBV5-5 with TRBJ1-2; D unclear. This clonotype was sampled from a man aged 50 to 60 who received an inactivated influenza vaccine. The specimen was CD4+ T cells sorted from PBMCs, collected about 13 days after vaccination. The CDR3 sequence: CASSLARDNYGYTF. The CDR3 DNA reads as TGTGCCAGCAGCTTAGCGAGAGATAACTATGGCTACACCTTC.